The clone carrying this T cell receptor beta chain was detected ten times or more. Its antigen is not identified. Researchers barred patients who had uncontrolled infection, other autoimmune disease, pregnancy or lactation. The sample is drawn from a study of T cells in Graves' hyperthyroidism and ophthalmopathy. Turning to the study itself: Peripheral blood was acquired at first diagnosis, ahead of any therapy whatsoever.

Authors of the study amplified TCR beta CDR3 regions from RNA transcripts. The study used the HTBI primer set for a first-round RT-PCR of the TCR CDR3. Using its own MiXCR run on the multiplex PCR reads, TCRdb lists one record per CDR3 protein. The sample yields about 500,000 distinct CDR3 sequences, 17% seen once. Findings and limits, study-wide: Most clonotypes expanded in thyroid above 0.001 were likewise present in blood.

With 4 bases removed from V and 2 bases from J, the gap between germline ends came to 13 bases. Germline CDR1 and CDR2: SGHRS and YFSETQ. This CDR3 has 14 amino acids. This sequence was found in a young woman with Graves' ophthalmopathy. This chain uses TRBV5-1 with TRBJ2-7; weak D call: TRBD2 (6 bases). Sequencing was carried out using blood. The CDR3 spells CASSLGLGTYEQYF. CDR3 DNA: TGCGCCAGCAGCCTGGGACTCGGGACCTACGAGCAGTACTTC.